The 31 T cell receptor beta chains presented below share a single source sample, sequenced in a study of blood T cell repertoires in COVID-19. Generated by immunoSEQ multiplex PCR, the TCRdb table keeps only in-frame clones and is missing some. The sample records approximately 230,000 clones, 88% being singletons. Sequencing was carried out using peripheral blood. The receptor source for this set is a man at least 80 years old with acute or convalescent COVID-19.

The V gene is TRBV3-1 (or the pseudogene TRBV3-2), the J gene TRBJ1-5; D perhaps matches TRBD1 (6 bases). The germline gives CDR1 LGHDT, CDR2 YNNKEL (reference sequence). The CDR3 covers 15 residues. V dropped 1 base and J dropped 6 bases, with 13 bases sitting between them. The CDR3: CASSQGRGDIQPQHF. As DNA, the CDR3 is TGTGCCAGCAGCCAAGGCAGGGGAGACATTCAGCCCCAGCATTTT.

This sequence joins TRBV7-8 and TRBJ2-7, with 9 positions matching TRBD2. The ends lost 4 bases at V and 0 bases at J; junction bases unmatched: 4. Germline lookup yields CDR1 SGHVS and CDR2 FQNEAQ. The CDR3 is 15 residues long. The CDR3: CASSSLTSGSYEQYF. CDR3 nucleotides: TGTGCCAGCAGCTCCCTGACTAGCGGCTCCTACGAGCAGTACTTC.

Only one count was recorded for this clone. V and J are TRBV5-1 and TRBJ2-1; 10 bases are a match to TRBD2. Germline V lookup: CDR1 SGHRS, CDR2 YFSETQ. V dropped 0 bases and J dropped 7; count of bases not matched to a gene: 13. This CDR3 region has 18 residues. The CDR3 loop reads CASSLDLLSSGRVNEQFF. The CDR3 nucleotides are TGCGCCAGCAGCTTGGACCTGTTGTCTAGCGGGAGAGTTAATGAGCAGTTCTTC.

The CDR3 DNA is TGTGCCAGCAGCTTTCGAGGGAGCGGGGGAGAGACCCAGTACTTC. As protein: CASSFRGSGGETQYF. This rearrangement joins TRBV13 to TRBJ2-5; 8 bases line up with TRBD2. Trimming cost V 3 bases and J 4 bases; bases outside gene matches: 7. The germline gives CDR1 PRHDT, CDR2 FYEKMQ (reference sequence). The CDR3 length is 15 residues.

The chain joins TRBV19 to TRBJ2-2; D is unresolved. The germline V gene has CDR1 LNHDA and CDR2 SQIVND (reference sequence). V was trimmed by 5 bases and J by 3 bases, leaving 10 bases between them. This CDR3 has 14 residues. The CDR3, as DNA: TGTGCCAGTAGTCCCCGGGTTGACACCGGGGAGCTGTTTTTT. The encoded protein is CASSPRVDTGELFF.

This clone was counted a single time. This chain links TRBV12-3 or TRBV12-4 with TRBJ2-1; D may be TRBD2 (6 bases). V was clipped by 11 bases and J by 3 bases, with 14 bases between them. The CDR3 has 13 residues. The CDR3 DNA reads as TGTGCCGGCGGAGGGATAAACTACAATGAGCAGTTCTTC. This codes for CAGGGINYNEQFF.

For the CDR3, the DNA is TGTGCCAGTAGTATGATAAAGACAGTCTCTGATGGCTACACCTTC. Translated: CASSMIKTVSDGYTF. V and J are TRBV19 and TRBJ1-2, with D tentatively TRBD1 (5 bases). V was cut by 3 bases and J by 6 bases, with 17 bases left in between. This CDR3 comprises 15 residues. Germline lookup yields CDR1 LNHDA and CDR2 SQIVND (reference sequence).

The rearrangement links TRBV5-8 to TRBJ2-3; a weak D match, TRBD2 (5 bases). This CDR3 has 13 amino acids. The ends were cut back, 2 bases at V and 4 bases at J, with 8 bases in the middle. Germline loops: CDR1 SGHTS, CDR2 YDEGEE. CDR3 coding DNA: TGTGCCAGCAGCTTAGAGGGAGCAGATACGCAGTATTTT. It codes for CASSLEGADTQYF.

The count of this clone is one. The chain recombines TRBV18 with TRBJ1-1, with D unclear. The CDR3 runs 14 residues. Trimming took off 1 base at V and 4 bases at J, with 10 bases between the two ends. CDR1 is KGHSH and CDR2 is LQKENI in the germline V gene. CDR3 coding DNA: TGTGCCAGCTCACCACTGACGGACTCCACTGAAGCTTTCTTT. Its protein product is CASSPLTDSTEAFF. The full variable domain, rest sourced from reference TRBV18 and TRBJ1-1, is NAGVMQNPRHLVRRRGQEARLRCSPMKGHSHVYWYRQLPEEGLKFMVYLQKENIIDESGMPKERFSAEFPKEGPSILRIQQVVRGDSAAYFCASSPLTDSTEAFFGQGTRLTVV.

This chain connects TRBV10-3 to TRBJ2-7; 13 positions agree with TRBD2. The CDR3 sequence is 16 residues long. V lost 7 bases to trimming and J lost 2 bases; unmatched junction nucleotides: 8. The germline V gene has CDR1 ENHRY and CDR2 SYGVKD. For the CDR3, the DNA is TGTGCCATCAACGAAGGACTAGCGGGGGCCCCCTACGAGCAGTACTTC. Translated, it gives CAINEGLAGAPYEQYF.

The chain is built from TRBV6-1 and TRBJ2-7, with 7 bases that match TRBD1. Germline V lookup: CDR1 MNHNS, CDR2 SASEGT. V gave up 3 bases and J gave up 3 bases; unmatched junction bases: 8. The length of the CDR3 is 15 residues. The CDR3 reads CASSDSGGIVYEQYF. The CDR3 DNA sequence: TGTGCCAGCAGTGATTCAGGGGGTATTGTCTACGAGCAGTACTTC.

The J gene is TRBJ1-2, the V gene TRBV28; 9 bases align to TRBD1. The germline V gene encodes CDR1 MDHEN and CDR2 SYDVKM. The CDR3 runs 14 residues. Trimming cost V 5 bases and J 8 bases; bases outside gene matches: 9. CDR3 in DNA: TGTGCCAGCAGTGGGTCCGGGACAGGGCCGGGCTACACCTTC. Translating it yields CASSGSGTGPGYTF.

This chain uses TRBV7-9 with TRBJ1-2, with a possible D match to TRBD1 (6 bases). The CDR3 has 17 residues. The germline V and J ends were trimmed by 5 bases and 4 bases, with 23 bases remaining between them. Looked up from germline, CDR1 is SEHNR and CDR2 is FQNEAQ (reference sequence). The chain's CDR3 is CASSPRPPSQGSYGYTF. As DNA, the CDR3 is TGTGCCAGCAGCCCTAGACCCCCCTCACAGGGCTCCTATGGCTACACCTTC. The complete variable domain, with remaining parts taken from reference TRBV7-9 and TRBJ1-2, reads DTGVSQNPRHKITKRGQNVTFRCDPISEHNRLYWYRQTLGQGPEFLTYFQNEAQLEKSRLLSDRFSAERPKGSFSTLEIQRTEQGDSAMYLCASSPRPPSQGSYGYTFGSGTRLTVV.

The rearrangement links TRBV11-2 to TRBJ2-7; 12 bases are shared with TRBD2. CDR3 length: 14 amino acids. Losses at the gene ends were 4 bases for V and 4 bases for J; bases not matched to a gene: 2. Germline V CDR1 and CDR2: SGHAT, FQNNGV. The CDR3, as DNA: TGTGCCAGCAGCTGGACTAGCGGGAATTACGAGCAGTACTTC. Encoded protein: CASSWTSGNYEQYF.

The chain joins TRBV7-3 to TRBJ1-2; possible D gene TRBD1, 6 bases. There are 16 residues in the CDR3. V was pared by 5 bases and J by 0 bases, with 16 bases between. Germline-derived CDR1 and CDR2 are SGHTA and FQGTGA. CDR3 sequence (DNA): TGTGCCAGCAGCCCTACCGGGACACCCGCTAACTATGGCTACACCTTC. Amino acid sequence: CASSPTGTPANYGYTF.

CDR3 loop: CASSELDRAKQYF. The CDR3 DNA reads as TGTGCCAGCAGTGAACTGGACAGGGCAAAGCAGTACTTC. The chain carries TRBV6-1 and TRBJ2-7; 8 nucleotides align to TRBD1. Germline lookup yields CDR1 MNHNS and CDR2 SASEGT. The CDR3 covers 13 residues. V was clipped by 2 bases and J by 8 bases; unmatched bases: 5.

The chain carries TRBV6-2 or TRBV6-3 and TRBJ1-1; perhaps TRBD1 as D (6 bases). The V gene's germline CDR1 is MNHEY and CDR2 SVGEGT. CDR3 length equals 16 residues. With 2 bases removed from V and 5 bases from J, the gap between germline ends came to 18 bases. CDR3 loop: CASSYDVGGGRTEAFF. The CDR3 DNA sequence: TGTGCCAGCAGTTACGACGTAGGGGGGGGGAGGACTGAAGCTTTCTTT.

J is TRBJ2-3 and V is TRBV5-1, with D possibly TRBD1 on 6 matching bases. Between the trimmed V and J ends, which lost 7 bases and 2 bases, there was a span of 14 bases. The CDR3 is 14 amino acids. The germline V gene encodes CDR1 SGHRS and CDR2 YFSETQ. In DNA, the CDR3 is TGCGCCAGCTTTATGGGACAACTCACAGATACGCAGTATTTT. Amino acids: CASFMGQLTDTQYF.

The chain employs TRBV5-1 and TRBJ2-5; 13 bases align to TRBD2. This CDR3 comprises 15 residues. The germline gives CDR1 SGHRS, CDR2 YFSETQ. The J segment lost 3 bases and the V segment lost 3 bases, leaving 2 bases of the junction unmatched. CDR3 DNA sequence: TGCGCCAGCAGCTATACTAGCGGGGGGGAAGAGACCCAGTACTTC. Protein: CASSYTSGGEETQYF.

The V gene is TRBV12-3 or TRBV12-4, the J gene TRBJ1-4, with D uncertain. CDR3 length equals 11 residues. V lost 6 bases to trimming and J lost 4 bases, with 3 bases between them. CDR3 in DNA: TGTGCCAGCAGCAATAATGAAAAACTGTTTTTT. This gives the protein CASSNNEKLFF.

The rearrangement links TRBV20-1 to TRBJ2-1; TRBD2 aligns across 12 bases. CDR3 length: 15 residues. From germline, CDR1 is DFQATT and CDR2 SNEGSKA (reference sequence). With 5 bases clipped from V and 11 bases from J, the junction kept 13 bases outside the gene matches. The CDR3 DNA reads TGCAGTGCTCGTGAAGGGACTAGCGGGTTTGGCAAGCAGTTCTTC. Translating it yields CSAREGTSGFGKQFF.

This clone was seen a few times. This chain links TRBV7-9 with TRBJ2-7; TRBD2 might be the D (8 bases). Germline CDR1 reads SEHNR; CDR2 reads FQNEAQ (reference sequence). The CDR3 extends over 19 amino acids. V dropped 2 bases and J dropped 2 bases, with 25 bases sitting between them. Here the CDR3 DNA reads TGTGCCAGCAGCTTACGCCACGGGGGGGGACAGAGAGTCACCTACGAGCAGTACTTC. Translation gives CASSLRHGGGQRVTYEQYF.

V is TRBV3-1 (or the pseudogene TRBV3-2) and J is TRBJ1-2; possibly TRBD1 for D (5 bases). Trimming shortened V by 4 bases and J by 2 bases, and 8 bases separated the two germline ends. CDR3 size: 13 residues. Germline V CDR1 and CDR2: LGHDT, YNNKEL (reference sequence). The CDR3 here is CASSLTDNYGYTF. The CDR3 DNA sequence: TGTGCCAGCAGCCTGACAGACAACTATGGCTACACCTTC.

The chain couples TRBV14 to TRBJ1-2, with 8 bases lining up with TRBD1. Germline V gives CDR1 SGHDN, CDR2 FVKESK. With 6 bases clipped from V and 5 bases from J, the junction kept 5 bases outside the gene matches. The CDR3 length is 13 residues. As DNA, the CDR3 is TGTGCCAGCAGGAGGACAGGGCTATATGGCTACACCTTC. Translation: CASRRTGLYGYTF.

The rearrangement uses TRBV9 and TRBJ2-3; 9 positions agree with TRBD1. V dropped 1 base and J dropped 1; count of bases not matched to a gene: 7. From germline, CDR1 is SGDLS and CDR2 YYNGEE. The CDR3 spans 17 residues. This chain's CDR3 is CASSVRDRAGGTDTQYF. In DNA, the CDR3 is TGTGCCAGCAGCGTAAGGGACAGGGCGGGAGGCACAGATACGCAGTATTTT.

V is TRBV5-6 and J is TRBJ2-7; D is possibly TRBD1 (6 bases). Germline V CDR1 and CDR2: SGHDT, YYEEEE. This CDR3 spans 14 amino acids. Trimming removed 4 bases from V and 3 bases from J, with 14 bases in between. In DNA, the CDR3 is TGTGCCAGCAGCAGGACAGTACTCCTCTACGAGCAGTACTTC. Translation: CASSRTVLLYEQYF.

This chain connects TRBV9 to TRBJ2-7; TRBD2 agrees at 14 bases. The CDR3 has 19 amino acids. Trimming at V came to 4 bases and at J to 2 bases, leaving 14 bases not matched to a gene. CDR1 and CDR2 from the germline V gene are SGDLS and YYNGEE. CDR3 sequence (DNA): TGTGCCAGCAGCCGGTTACCCGGGACTAGCGGGAGTGAAACCTACGAGCAGTACTTC. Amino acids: CASSRLPGTSGSETYEQYF.

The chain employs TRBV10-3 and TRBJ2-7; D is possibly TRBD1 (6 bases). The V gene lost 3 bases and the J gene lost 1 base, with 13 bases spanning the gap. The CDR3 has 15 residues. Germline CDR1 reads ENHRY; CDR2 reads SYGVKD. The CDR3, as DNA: TGTGCCATCAGTGATGCAGGGACAAAGTCCTACGAGCAGTACTTC. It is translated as CAISDAGTKSYEQYF.

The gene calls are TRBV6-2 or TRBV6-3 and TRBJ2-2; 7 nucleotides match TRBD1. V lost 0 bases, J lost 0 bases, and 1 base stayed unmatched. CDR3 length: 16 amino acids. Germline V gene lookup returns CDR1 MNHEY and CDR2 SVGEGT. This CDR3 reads CASSYSQGANTGELFF. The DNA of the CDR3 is TGTGCCAGCAGTTACTCGCAGGGGGCGAACACCGGGGAGCTGTTTTTT.

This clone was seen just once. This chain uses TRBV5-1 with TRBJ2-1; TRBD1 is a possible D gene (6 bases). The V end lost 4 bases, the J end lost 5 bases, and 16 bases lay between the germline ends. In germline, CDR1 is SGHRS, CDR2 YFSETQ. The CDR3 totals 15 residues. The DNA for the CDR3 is TGCGCCAGCAGCCACTTCGACAGGACGAACAATGAGCAGTTCTTC. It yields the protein CASSHFDRTNNEQFF.

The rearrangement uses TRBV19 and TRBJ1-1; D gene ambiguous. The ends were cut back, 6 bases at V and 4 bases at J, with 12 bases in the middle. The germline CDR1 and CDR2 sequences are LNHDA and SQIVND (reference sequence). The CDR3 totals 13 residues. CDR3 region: CASRGSASTEAFF. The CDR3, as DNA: TGTGCCAGTAGAGGGAGCGCGAGCACTGAAGCTTTCTTT.